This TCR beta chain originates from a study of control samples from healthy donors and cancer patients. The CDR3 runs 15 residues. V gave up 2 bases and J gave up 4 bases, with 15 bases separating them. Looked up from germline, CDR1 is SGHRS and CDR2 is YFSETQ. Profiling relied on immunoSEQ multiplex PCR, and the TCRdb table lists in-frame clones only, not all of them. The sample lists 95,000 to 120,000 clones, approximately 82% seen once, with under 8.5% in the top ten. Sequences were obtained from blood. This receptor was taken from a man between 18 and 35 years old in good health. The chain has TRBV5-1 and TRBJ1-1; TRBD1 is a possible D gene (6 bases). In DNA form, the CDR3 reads TGCGCCAGCAGCTTTCAACGGGGGGCAGGCACTGAAGCTTTCTTT. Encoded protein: CASSFQRGAGTEAFF.